This paragraph covers one T cell receptor beta chain sequence. Its antigen remains unknown. A multiplex PCR was run with 60 Vbeta primers and 13 Jbeta primers. Sequenced by immunoSEQ multiplex PCR; TCRdb stores in-frame clones only, minus some. The sample lists fewer than 200,000 clones, around 73% occurring once. Germline CDR1 SGHRS, CDR2 YFSETQ. CDR3 size: 15 residues. V lost 4 bases and J lost 1; bases outside the gene matches: 7. The data originate from a study of cytomegalovirus exposure and HLA in healthy donors. General observations from the study: The authors later found most CMV-associated TCR beta chains appeared HLA-restricted.

The sample was PBMCs. The rearrangement links TRBV5-1 to TRBJ1-1; 7 nucleotides align to TRBD1. This receptor was identified in a man aged 60 to 69 in good health and CMV-seronegative. For the CDR3, the DNA is TGCGCCAGCAGCCGTAGGGGACAGCAGAACACTGAAGCTTTCTTT. Protein sequence: CASSRRGQQNTEAFF.